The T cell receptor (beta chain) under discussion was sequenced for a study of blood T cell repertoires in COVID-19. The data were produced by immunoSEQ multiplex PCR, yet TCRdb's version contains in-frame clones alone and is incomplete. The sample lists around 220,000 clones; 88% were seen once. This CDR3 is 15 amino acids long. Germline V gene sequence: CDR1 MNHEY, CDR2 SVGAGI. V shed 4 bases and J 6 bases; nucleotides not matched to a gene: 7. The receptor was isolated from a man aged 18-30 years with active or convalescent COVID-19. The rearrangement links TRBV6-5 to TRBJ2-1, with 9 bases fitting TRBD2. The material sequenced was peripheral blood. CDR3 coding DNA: TGTGCCAGCAGTTTGGTTAGCGGGAGTCCCAATGAGCAGTTCTTC. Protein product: CASSLVSGSPNEQFF.